The 16 T cell receptor beta chains below come from one sample, sequenced in a study of type 1 and type 2 diabetes patients. The PCR template was genomic DNA. Multiplex PCR with 30 forward and 13 reverse primers amplified the TCR beta CDR3. TCRdb reprocessed the multiplex PCR reads via MiXCR and lists one record per CDR3 protein. The sample records more than 250,000 distinct CDR3 sequences, roughly 50% being singletons. Sequenced: peripheral blood mononuclear cells (PBMCs). These receptors were collected from a young man with type 2 diabetes.

In the case of this clonotype: A much larger clone lies a single base off, so this may be a read error. The rearrangement joins TRBV7-3 to TRBJ2-5, with unresolved D. The DNA end favors TRBJ2-1, so the J call may be wrong. Germline values: CDR1 SGHTA, CDR2 FQGTGA. The CDR3 sequence is 11 residues long. The CDR3 protein is CASSLALTQFF. The CDR3, as DNA: TGTGCCAGCAGCTTAGCATTGACCCAGTTCTTC.

The chain couples TRBV20-1 to TRBJ1-2; possibly TRBD1 for D (6 bases). This CDR3 spans 15 amino acids. Germline assignment: CDR1 DFQATT and CDR2 SNEGSKA (reference sequence). The V and J ends lost 6 bases and 6 bases respectively, with 23 bases between them. Written as DNA, the CDR3 is TGCAGTGCCGAGCTAAACACAGGGTACGTCGATGGCTACACCTTC. This translates into CSAELNTGYVDGYTF.

Ten or more counts support this clonotype. The genes are TRBV15 and TRBJ2-5; no definite D call. CDR1 LNHNV and CDR2 YYDKDF come from the germline V gene (reference sequence). The CDR3 spans 13 residues. The V end lost 0 bases, the J end lost 5 bases, and 7 bases lay between the germline ends. The CDR3 loop is CATSRDNKETQYF. CDR3 sequence (DNA): TGTGCCACCAGCAGAGATAATAAGGAGACCCAGTACTTC.

The genes are TRBV24-1 and TRBJ2-1; TRBD1 agrees at 10 bases. The germline CDR1 and CDR2 sequences are KGHDR and SFDVKD. V lost 4 bases and J lost 8; bases outside the gene matches: 10. CDR3 length: 16 amino acids. CDR3 loop: CATSDPGQGLRHEQFF. The CDR3 nucleotides read TGTGCCACCAGTGACCCGGGACAGGGGTTACGACATGAGCAGTTCTTC.

This rearrangement joins TRBV7-3 to TRBJ2-5; D is unclear. Germline V gene data show CDR1 as SGHTA and CDR2 as FQGTGA. The V and J ends lost 5 bases and 4 bases respectively, with 20 bases between them. The CDR3 has 16 amino acids. The CDR3 loop is CASSQSRQGRRETQYF. In DNA form, the CDR3 reads TGTGCCAGCAGCCAGAGTCGACAAGGAAGGCGAGAGACCCAGTACTTC.

This clonotype was recorded at least ten times. The V gene is TRBV15, the J gene TRBJ2-2; D not resolved. The germline CDR1 and CDR2 sequences are LNHNV and YYDKDF (reference sequence). Trimming stripped 0 bases from V and 0 bases from J, with 8 bases between. The CDR3 totals 16 residues. Written as DNA, the CDR3 is TGTGCCACCAGCAGAGATTGGGCGACGAACACCGGGGAGCTGTTTTTT. It encodes CATSRDWATNTGELFF.

This chain joins TRBV20-1 and TRBJ2-7; D possibly corresponds to TRBD1 (6 bases). The V gene lost 6 bases and the J gene lost 3 bases, with 18 bases spanning the gap. The V gene's germline CDR1 is DFQATT and CDR2 SNEGSKA (reference sequence). The CDR3 is 14 residues long. The CDR3 spells CSAGPPGELYEQYF. DNA for the CDR3: TGCAGTGCCGGACCCCCAGGGGAACTCTACGAGCAGTACTTC.

The rearrangement links TRBV20-1 to TRBJ2-7; 13 bases are shared with TRBD2. Germline V gives CDR1 DFQATT, CDR2 SNEGSKA (reference sequence). The CDR3 is made up of 14 amino acids. In nucleotides, the CDR3 is TGCAGCGCAGTTGGGACTAGCGGGACCTACGAGCAGTACTTC. Amino acids: CSAVGTSGTYEQYF.

This clonotype was counted a single time. The V and J genes are TRBV4-3 and TRBJ1-1; possibly TRBD1 for D (5 bases). CDR3 length equals 14 residues. With 1 base removed from V and 4 bases from J, the gap between germline ends came to 10 bases. Per germline, CDR1 LGHNA and CDR2 YSLEER. CDR3 protein: CASSQGAQGTEAFF. The DNA for the CDR3 is TGCGCCAGCAGCCAAGGAGCCCAGGGCACTGAAGCTTTCTTT.

This clonotype has only a few counts. This sequence joins TRBV12-3 or TRBV12-4 and TRBJ2-3; 11 positions agree with TRBD2. The junction had 7 bases not matched to a gene; V was cut back by 6 bases and J by 2 bases. CDR3 length: 16 residues. CDR3 amino acids: CASSSPGLAVTDTQYF. The CDR3, as DNA: TGTGCCAGCAGCAGCCCGGGACTAGCGGTCACAGATACGCAGTATTTT.

The chain has TRBV28 and TRBJ1-5; possible D gene TRBD1, 6 bases. From germline, CDR1 is MDHEN and CDR2 SYDVKM. The CDR3 has 16 residues. Between the trimmed V and J ends, which lost 2 bases and 1 base, there was a span of 12 bases. CDR3 region: CASSLIPGVSNQPQHF. DNA of the CDR3: TGTGCCAGCAGTTTAATCCCAGGGGTCAGCAATCAGCCCCAGCATTTT.

V usage is TRBV30 and J usage is TRBJ1-4; 8 bases agree with TRBD1. Germline V CDR1 and CDR2: GTSNPN, SVGIG (reference sequence). The CDR3 is made up of 14 amino acids. After removal of 2 bases from V and 8 bases from J, the junction contained 7 bases not matched to a gene. CDR3 sequence: CAWSTGTGGEKLFF. DNA of the CDR3: TGTGCCTGGAGTACCGGGACAGGAGGAGAAAAACTGTTTTTT.

J is TRBJ1-2 and V is TRBV19; D not certain. This CDR3 has 14 amino acids. CDR1 is LNHDA and CDR2 is SQIVND in the germline V gene (reference sequence). V gave up 4 bases and J gave up 1 base, with 10 bases separating them. The DNA for the CDR3 is TGTGCCAGTAGTAGCCGGAGGGATAACTATGGCTACACCTTC. Amino acids: CASSSRRDNYGYTF.

V usage is TRBV6-1 and J usage is TRBJ1-4, with D tentatively TRBD1 (6 bases). CDR3 length: 15 amino acids. Germline-derived CDR1 and CDR2 are MNHNS and SASEGT. Trimming stripped 5 bases from V and 7 bases from J, with 17 bases between. CDR3 sequence: CASSSPGDRSEKLFF. The CDR3 DNA reads TGTGCCAGCAGTTCCCCAGGGGATCGGAGTGAAAAACTGTTTTTT.

This sequence joins TRBV6-4 and TRBJ2-7; D remains ambiguous. Per the germline V gene, CDR1 is MRHNA and CDR2 is SNTAGT. The CDR3 runs 15 residues. The V and J ends lost 4 bases and 4 bases respectively, with 17 bases between them. The CDR3 region is CASSAVSEISYEQYF. CDR3 bases: TGTGCCAGCAGTGCCGTTTCAGAGATCAGTTACGAGCAGTACTTC.

This clonotype was recorded only once. The chain combines TRBV30 with TRBJ1-2; D is unclear. Looked up from germline, CDR1 is GTSNPN and CDR2 is SVGIG (reference sequence). V was trimmed by 2 bases and J by 8 bases, leaving 12 bases between them. This CDR3 spans 12 amino acids. CDR3 protein: CAWSHSVWGYTF. Written as DNA, the CDR3 is TGTGCCTGGAGTCATAGTGTATGGGGCTACACCTTC.